These 20 T cell receptor beta chains originate from one sample sequenced in a study of blood T cell repertoires in COVID-19. The data were produced by immunoSEQ multiplex PCR, yet TCRdb's version contains in-frame clones alone and is incomplete. The table shows under 200,000 clones, with approximately 80% occurring only once. What was sequenced was PBMCs or T cells enriched from blood (not recorded which). The source of these receptors is a woman aged 55-75 years who had recovered from COVID-19.

The chain uses TRBV2 and TRBJ1-4; no clear D gene. Germline V gene lookup returns CDR1 SNHLY and CDR2 FYNNEI. Trimming removed 1 base from V and 8 bases from J, with 11 bases in between. The CDR3 is 14 residues long. CDR3 nucleotide sequence: TGTGCCAGCAGTGAAGGTACAGCCTGGGAAAAACTGTTTTTT. This gives the protein CASSEGTAWEKLFF.

The genes are TRBV28 and TRBJ1-2; TRBD1 might be the D (6 bases). The V end lost 6 bases, the J end lost 4 bases, and 12 bases lay between the germline ends. Germline CDR1 MDHEN, CDR2 SYDVKM. The CDR3 is made up of 13 amino acids. CDR3 nucleotide sequence: TGTGCCAGCAGCCCTGACAGGCTCTATGGCTACACCTTC. Translation: CASSPDRLYGYTF.

The chain couples TRBV5-4 to TRBJ1-2; 7 positions agree with TRBD1. The germline V gene encodes CDR1 SGHNT and CDR2 YYREEE (reference sequence). Trimming took 0 bases from V and 4 from J; bases not matched to a gene: 6. The CDR3 is 15 residues long. CDR3 residues: CASSLGQGWTYGYTF. The CDR3, as DNA: TGTGCCAGCAGCTTGGGACAGGGATGGACCTATGGCTACACCTTC.

The chain uses TRBV2 and TRBJ1-2; a weak D match, TRBD1 (5 bases). This CDR3 is 13 amino acids long. The ends were cut back, 10 bases at V and 8 bases at J, with 20 bases in the middle. The V gene's germline CDR1 is SNHLY and CDR2 FYNNEI. For the CDR3, the DNA is TGTGCCACATTAAAGGGGCGGTCGGAAGGCTACACCTTC. This codes for CATLKGRSEGYTF.

The V call is TRBV19, the J call TRBJ2-1, with 9 bases aligning to TRBD2. Trimming cost V 3 bases and J 8 bases; bases outside gene matches: 8. Germline assignment: CDR1 LNHDA and CDR2 SQIVND (reference sequence). This CDR3 region has 15 residues. CDR3 nucleotides: TGTGCCAGTAGTATTGGGGGGACTAGCACGGATGAGCAGTTCTTC. This gives the protein CASSIGGTSTDEQFF. Complete variable domain (other parts from reference TRBV19 and TRBJ2-1): DGGITQSPKYLFRKEGQNVTLSCEQNLNHDAMYWYRQDPGQGLRLIYYSQIVNDFQKGDIAEGYSVSREKKESFPLTVTSAQKNPTAFYLCASSIGGTSTDEQFFGPGTRLTVL.

This clone was recorded a few times. This chain uses TRBV5-1 with TRBJ1-2; 7 nucleotides match TRBD1. This CDR3 has 15 amino acids. Trimming took 4 bases from V and 7 from J; bases not matched to a gene: 13. Germline-derived CDR1 and CDR2 are SGHRS and YFSETQ. The CDR3 DNA reads TGCGCCAGCAGCGGGGACAGCATATCAACGGGTGGCTACACCTTC. This gives the protein CASSGDSISTGGYTF.

The CDR3: CASSSSGVNYGYTF. CDR3 bases: TGTGCCAGCAGCTCGTCGGGGGTAAACTATGGCTACACCTTC. The J gene is TRBJ1-2, the V gene TRBV7-9; a possible D gene is TRBD1 (5 bases). From germline, CDR1 is SEHNR and CDR2 FQNEAQ (reference sequence). This CDR3 has 14 residues. The V end was cut by 4 bases, the J end by 2 bases, with 11 bases between.

This rearrangement joins TRBV7-3 to TRBJ2-2; 8 nucleotides match TRBD1. Losses at the gene ends were 2 bases for V and 4 bases for J; bases not matched to a gene: 6. The CDR3 totals 16 residues. The germline V gene has CDR1 SGHTA and CDR2 FQGTGA. CDR3 residues: CASSLYPRGRTGELFF. Here the CDR3 DNA reads TGTGCCAGCAGCTTATATCCCAGGGGGCGCACCGGGGAGCTGTTTTTT. The full variable domain, with the rest looked up from reference TRBV7-3 and TRBJ2-2, is GAGVSQTPSNKVTEKGKYVELRCDPISGHTALYWYRQSLGQGPEFLIYFQGTGAADDSGLPNDRFFAVRPEGSVSTLKIQRTERGDSAVYLCASSLYPRGRTGELFFGEGSRLTVL.

The count of this clone is one. This chain connects TRBV19 to TRBJ1-6, with D hard to call. Germline V gene data show CDR1 as LNHDA and CDR2 as SQIVND (reference sequence). The CDR3 covers 13 residues. The germline V and J ends were trimmed by 5 bases and 11 bases, with 13 bases remaining between them. CDR3 region: CASSEAGPTPLHF. CDR3 DNA: TGTGCCAGTAGTGAAGCAGGTCCCACACCCCTCCACTTT.

This clone has only one observation. The rearrangement links TRBV7-3 to TRBJ2-3; D possibly corresponds to TRBD2 (5 bases). This CDR3 is 14 amino acids long. From germline, CDR1 is SGHTA and CDR2 FQGTGA. Trimming stripped 4 bases from V and 2 bases from J, with 10 bases between. Here the CDR3 DNA reads TGTGCCAGCAGCTCGGCGGGCCCCACAGATACGCAGTATTTT. Encoded protein: CASSSAGPTDTQYF.

The V gene is TRBV20-1, the J gene TRBJ2-2; D not certain. Germline-derived CDR1 and CDR2 are DFQATT and SNEGSKA (reference sequence). The CDR3 sequence is 15 residues long. V was shortened by 3 bases and J by 2 bases, with 13 bases between the two germline ends. The CDR3 spells CSASTHTINTGELFF. The CDR3, as DNA: TGCAGTGCTAGTACTCATACCATTAACACCGGGGAGCTGTTTTTT.

This chain joins TRBV3-1 (or the pseudogene TRBV3-2) and TRBJ1-1, with D tentatively TRBD1 (5 bases). Germline CDR1 is LGHDT and CDR2 is YNNKEL (reference sequence). CDR3 length: 13 amino acids. Trimming cost V 6 bases and J 10 bases, with 18 bases left between them. The CDR3 DNA reads as TGTGCCAGCAGGGCCGGGACTCAGTATGGAGCTTTCTTT. Translated: CASRAGTQYGAFF.

This chain uses TRBV18 with TRBJ1-4; D is unresolved. This CDR3 has 14 amino acids. CDR1 and CDR2 (germline): KGHSH, LQKENI. With 3 bases removed from V and 9 bases from J, the gap between germline ends came to 14 bases. CDR3 in amino acids: CASSPPANLKKLFF. The DNA of the CDR3 is TGTGCCAGCTCACCGCCAGCGAATTTGAAAAAACTGTTTTTT.

This clone showed up just once. The chain has TRBV2 and TRBJ1-1; D is possibly TRBD1 (6 bases). CDR3 length: 16 amino acids. The germline CDR1 and CDR2 sequences are SNHLY and FYNNEI. The V and J ends lost 10 bases and 6 bases respectively, with 27 bases between them. In nucleotides, the CDR3 is TGTGCCACCTCTACGGGATCCCAGGGACAACAAGCTGAAGCTTTCTTT. Translated, it gives CATSTGSQGQQAEAFF.

V usage is TRBV7-8 and J usage is TRBJ2-5; 7 positions agree with TRBD2. The ends lost 1 base at V and 1 base at J; junction bases unmatched: 3. Germline assignment: CDR1 SGHVS and CDR2 FQNEAQ. CDR3 length: 15 amino acids. The CDR3 DNA follows: TGTGCCAGCAGCTTAGTGGGGAGGGCCCAAGAGACCCAGTACTTC. It codes for CASSLVGRAQETQYF.

The table lists this clone with a few counts. The chain joins TRBV29-1 to TRBJ2-7, with 8 positions matching TRBD2. After removal of 4 bases from V and 2 bases from J, the junction contained 4 bases not matched to a gene. Germline-derived CDR1 and CDR2 are SQVTM and ANQGSEA. The CDR3 length is 13 residues. The CDR3 reads CSVVLAETYEQYF. The CDR3 DNA sequence: TGCAGCGTTGTACTAGCGGAGACCTACGAGCAGTACTTC.

The chain employs TRBV30 and TRBJ1-5, with 8 nucleotides matching TRBD1. CDR3 length: 14 residues. The trim removed 0 bases at V and 6 bases at J, leaving 4 bases unmatched. CDR1 is GTSNPN, CDR2 SVGIG, per germline (reference sequence). Written as DNA, the CDR3 is TGTGCCTGGAGTGTACAGGGGGTTGGTCAGCCCCAGCATTTT. Protein product: CAWSVQGVGQPQHF.

J is TRBJ2-3 and V is TRBV29-1; D is possibly TRBD2 (6 bases). Looked up from germline, CDR1 is SQVTM and CDR2 is ANQGSEA. The CDR3 covers 12 residues. Trimming stripped 0 bases from V and 7 bases from J, with 8 bases between. CDR3 bases: TGCAGCGTTGAAGAGGGGGGTTATACGCAGTATTTT. Translating gives CSVEEGGYTQYF.

The chain combines TRBV19 with TRBJ2-7; D possibly corresponds to TRBD1 (5 bases). Germline CDR1 and CDR2: LNHDA and SQIVND (reference sequence). The CDR3 contains 15 residues. Trimming shortened V by 4 bases and J by 0 bases, and 13 bases separated the two germline ends. The CDR3 DNA follows: TGTGCCAGTAGTAACACCGCAGGGAACTCCTACGAGCAGTACTTC. This codes for CASSNTAGNSYEQYF.

V and J are TRBV28 and TRBJ2-2; 10 bases match TRBD2. Losses at the gene ends were 4 bases for V and 7 bases for J; bases not matched to a gene: 9. Germline V gene data show CDR1 as MDHEN and CDR2 as SYDVKM. This CDR3 is 16 amino acids long. Written as DNA, the CDR3 is TGTGCCAGCAGTTCGGGGACTAGCGAAAAATTCGGGGAGCTGTTTTTT. This codes for CASSSGTSEKFGELFF.